This passage covers 2 T cell receptor beta chains from one sample sequenced in a study of T cells in localized non-small cell lung cancer. TCRdb's table, derived via immunoSEQ multiplex PCR, lists solely in-frame clones and lacks some. This table holds about 26,000 clones, 91% found once. The specimen comprised peripheral blood, sampled before any cancer treatment. Every receptor here comes from a female donor over 55 with stage II squamous cell lung carcinoma.

V and J are TRBV30 and TRBJ1-6, with D perhaps matching TRBD1 (6 bases). The CDR3 sequence is 14 residues long. Trimming stripped 4 bases from V and 10 bases from J, with 17 bases between. Looked up from germline, CDR1 is GTSNPN and CDR2 is SVGIG (reference sequence). This CDR3 is CAWMSGGRQSPLHF. The CDR3 coding sequence is TGTGCCTGGATGAGTGGGGGGCGTCAGTCACCCCTCCACTTT.

Here the CDR3 DNA reads TGTGCCAGCAGCTTGCGGCGTATTGGGAACTATGGCTACACCTTC. Translated, it gives CASSLRRIGNYGYTF. The chain carries TRBV5-6 and TRBJ1-2, with no clear D. The CDR3 contains 15 residues. CDR1 and CDR2 (germline): SGHDT, YYEEEE. V lost 1 base and J 2 bases, leaving 12 bases between the germline ends.